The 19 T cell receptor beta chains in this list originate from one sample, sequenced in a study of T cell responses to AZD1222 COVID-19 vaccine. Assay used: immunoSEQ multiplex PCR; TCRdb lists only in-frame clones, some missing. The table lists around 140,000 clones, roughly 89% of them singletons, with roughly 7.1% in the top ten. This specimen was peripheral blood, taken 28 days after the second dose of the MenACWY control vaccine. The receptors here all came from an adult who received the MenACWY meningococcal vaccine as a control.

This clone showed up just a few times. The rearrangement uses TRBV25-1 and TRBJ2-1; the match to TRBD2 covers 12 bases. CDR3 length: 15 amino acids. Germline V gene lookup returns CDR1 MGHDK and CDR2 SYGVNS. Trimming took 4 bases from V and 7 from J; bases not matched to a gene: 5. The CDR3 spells CASSGGLAGKNEQFF. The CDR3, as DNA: TGTGCCAGCAGTGGAGGACTAGCGGGAAAGAATGAGCAGTTCTTC.

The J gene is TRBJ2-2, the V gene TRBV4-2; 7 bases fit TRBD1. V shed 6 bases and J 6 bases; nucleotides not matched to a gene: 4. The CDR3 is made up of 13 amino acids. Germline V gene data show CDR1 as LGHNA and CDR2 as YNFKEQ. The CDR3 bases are TGTGCCAGCAGTCGTACAGGGGCCGGGGAGCTGTTTTTT. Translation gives CASSRTGAGELFF.

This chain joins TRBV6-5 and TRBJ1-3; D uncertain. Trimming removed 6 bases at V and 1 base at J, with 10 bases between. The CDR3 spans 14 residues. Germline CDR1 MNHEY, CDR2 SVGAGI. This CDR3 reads CASRNGGSGNTIYF. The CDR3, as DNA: TGTGCCAGCAGAAACGGAGGGTCTGGAAACACCATATATTTT.

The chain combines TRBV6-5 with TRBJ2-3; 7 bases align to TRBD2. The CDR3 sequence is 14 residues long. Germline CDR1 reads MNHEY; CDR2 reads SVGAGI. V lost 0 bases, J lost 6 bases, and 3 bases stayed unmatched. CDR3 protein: CASSYSLASDTQYF. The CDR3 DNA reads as TGTGCCAGCAGTTACTCACTAGCGTCGGATACGCAGTATTTT.

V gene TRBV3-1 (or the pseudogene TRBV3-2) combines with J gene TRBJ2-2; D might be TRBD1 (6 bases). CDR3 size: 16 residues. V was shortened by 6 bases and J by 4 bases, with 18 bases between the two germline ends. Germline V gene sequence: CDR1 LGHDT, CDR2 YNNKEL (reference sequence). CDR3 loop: CASRPTQTGITGELFF. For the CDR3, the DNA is TGTGCCAGCAGACCTACTCAAACAGGGATCACCGGGGAGCTGTTTTTT.

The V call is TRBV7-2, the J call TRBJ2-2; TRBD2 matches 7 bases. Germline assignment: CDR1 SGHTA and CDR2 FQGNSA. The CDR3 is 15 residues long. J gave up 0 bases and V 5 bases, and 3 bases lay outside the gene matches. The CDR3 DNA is TGTGCCAGCAGCCCCGCGGGGGCGAACACCGGGGAGCTGTTTTTT. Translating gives CASSPAGANTGELFF.

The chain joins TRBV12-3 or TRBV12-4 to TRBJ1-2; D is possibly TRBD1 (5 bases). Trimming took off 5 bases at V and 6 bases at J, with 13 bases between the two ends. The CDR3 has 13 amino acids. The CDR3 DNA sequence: TGTGCCAGCAGTACTAGCTGGGGGGATGGCTACACCTTC. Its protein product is CASSTSWGDGYTF.

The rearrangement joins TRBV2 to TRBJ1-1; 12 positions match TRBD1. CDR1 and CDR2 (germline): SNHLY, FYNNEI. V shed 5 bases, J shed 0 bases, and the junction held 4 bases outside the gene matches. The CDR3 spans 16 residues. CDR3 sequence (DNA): TGTGCCAGCAGTCTTGGGACAGGGGGCCTGAACACTGAAGCTTTCTTT. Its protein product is CASSLGTGGLNTEAFF.

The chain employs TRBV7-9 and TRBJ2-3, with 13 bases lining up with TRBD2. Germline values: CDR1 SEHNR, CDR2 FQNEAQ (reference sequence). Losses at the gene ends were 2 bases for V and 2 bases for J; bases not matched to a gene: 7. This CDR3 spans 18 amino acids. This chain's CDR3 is CASSLSDGTSGVTDTQYF. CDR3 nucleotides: TGTGCCAGCAGCTTATCGGACGGGACTAGCGGGGTCACAGATACGCAGTATTTT.

The CDR3 loop is CASSFFSEPRGGDGYTF. The CDR3, as DNA: TGTGCCAGCAGTTTTTTCAGCGAACCGAGGGGTGGCGATGGCTACACCTTC. V and J are TRBV28 and TRBJ1-2, with a tentative D call TRBD1 (5 bases). CDR1 is MDHEN, CDR2 SYDVKM, per germline. Trimming stripped 3 bases from V and 6 bases from J, with 23 bases between. This CDR3 is 17 amino acids long.

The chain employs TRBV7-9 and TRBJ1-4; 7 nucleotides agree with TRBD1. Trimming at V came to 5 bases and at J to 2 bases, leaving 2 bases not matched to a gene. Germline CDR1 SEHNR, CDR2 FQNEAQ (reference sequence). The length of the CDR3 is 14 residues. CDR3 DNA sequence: TGTGCCAGCAGCAGAGGGGGCACTAATGAAAAACTGTTTTTT. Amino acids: CASSRGGTNEKLFF.

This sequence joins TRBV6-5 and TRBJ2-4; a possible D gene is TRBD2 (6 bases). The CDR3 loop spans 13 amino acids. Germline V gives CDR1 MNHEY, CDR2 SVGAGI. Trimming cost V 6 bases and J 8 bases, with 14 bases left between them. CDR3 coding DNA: TGTGCCAGCAGAGACGGGAGTCGGTACATTCAGTACTTC. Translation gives CASRDGSRYIQYF.

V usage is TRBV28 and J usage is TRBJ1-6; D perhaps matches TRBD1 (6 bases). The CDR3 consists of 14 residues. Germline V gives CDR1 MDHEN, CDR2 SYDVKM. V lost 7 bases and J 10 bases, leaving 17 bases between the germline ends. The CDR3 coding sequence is TGTGCCAGCATCCTCGGGGGCAAGGACTCACCCCTCCACTTT. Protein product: CASILGGKDSPLHF.

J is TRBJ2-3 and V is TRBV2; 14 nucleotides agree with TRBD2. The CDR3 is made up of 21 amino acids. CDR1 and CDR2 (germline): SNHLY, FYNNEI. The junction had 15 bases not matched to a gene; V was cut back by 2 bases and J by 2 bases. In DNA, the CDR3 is TGTGCCAGCAGTGAAACGCCGACAGCGGGACTAGCGGGAGTTGTCACAGATACGCAGTATTTT. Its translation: CASSETPTAGLAGVVTDTQYF.

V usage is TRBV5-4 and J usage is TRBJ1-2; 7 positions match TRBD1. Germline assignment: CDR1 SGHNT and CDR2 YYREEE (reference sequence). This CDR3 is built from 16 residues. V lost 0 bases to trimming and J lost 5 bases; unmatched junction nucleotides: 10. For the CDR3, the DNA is TGTGCCAGCAGCTTGGGTTCGACAGGGTTTGGTTATGGCTACACCTTC. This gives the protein CASSLGSTGFGYGYTF. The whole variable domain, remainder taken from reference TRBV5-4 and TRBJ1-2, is ETGVTQSPTHLIKTRGQQVTLRCSSQSGHNTVSWYQQALGQGPQFIFQYYREEENGRGNFPPRFSGLQFPNYSSELNVNALELDDSALYLCASSLGSTGFGYGYTFGSGTRLTVV.

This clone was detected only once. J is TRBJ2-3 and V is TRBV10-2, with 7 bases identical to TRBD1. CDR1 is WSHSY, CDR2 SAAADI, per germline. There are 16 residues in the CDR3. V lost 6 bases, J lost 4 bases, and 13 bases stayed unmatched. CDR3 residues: CASRASEGARADTQYF. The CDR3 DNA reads TGCGCCAGCAGGGCATCCGAGGGGGCCAGGGCAGATACGCAGTATTTT.

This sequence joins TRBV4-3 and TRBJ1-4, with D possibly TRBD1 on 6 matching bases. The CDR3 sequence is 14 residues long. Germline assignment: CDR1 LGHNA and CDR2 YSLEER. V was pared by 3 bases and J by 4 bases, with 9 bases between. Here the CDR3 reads CASSQGQVNEKLFF. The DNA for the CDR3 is TGCGCCAGCAGCCAGGGACAAGTTAATGAAAAACTGTTTTTT.

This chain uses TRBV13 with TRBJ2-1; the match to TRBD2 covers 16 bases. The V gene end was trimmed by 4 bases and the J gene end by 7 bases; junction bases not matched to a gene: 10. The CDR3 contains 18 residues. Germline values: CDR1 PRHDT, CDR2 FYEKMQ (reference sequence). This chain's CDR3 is CASSWRGTSGGASNEQFF. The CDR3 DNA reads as TGTGCCAGCAGCTGGCGTGGGACTAGCGGGGGGGCCAGTAATGAGCAGTTCTTC.

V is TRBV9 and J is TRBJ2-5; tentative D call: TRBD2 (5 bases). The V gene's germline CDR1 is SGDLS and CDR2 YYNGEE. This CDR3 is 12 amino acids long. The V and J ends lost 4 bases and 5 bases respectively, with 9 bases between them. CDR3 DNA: TGTGCCAGCAGCCCATCGGGGGAGACCCAGTACTTC. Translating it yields CASSPSGETQYF.